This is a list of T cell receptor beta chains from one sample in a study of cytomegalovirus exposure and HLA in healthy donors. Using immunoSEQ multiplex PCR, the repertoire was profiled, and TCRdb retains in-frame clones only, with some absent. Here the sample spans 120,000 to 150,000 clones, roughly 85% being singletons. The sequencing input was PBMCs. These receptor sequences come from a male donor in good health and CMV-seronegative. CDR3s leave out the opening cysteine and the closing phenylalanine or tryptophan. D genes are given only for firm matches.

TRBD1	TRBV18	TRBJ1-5	ASSPPGGQNQPQH
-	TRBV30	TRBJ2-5	AWSAGVETQY
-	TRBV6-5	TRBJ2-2	ASRPPGTSTGELF
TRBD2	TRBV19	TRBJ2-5	ASSNLAGGPGETQY
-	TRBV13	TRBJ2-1	ASSLGRGSEQF
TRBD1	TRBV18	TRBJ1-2	ASSPTPDRGRYGYT
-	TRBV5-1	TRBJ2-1	ASSLEGGGTSDEQF
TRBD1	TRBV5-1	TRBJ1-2	ASSSPGQGVGGYT
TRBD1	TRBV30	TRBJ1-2	AWSEQGALHGYT
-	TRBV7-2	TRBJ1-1	ASSSGPPQPAF
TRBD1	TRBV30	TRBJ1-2	AWSLKDRFV
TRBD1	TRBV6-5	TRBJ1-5	ASSIDRGLGQPQH
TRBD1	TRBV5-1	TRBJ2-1	ASSTSDREWSYNEQF
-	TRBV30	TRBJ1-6	AWSSEEINNSPLH
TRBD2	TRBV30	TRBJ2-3	AWSPPPTSGTDTQY
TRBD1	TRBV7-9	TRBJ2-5	ASSLVAGGAGETQY
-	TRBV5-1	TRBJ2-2	ASSLRQADTGELF
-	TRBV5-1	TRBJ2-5	ASSETGETQY
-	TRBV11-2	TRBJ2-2	ASSLVVQGATGELF
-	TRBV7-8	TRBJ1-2	ASSPREPNYGYT
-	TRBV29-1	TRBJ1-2	SVEGDMTNYGYT
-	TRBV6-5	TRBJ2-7	ASSPLLARYEQY
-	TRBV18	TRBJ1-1	ASSPPQVLNTEAF
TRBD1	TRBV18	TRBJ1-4	ASSLFPGQGSANEKLF
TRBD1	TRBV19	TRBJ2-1	ASRRNRDREVSYNEQF
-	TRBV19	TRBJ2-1	ASSEVRDEQF
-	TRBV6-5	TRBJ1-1	ASSGAGTVNTEAF
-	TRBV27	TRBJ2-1	ASSLQGNSYNEQF
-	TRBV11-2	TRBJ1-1	ASSVEGNTEAF
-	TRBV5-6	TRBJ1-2	ASSSLGPSAYGYT
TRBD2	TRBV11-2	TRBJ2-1	ASSFGTSGSSYNEQF
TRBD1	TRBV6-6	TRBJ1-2	ASSSPGQGGGYT
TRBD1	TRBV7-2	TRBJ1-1	ASSLTGLGTGGEAF
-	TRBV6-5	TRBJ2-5	ASNRGTLSKETQY
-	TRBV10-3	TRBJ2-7	AISDQSYEQY
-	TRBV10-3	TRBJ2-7	AISDPPTFYEQY
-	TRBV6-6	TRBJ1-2	ASRREGGNYGYT
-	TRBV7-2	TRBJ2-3	ASSLAITDTQY
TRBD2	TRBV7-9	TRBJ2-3	ASSTGTSDTQY
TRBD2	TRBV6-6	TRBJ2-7	ASSPAGGWGEQY
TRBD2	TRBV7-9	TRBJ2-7	ASRISGSSDEQY
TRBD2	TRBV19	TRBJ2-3	ASSVIAGGYTDTQY
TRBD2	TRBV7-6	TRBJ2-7	ASSLAGTTEYEQY
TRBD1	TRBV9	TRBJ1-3	ASSTQTGASGNTIY
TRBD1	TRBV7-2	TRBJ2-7	ASSLGQGNSYEQY
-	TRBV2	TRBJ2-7	ASRLALYEQY